This TCR beta chain was documented in a study of human T cells and chemical hapten exposure. Time point described: pre-sensitization, week 0. Treatment described: therapeutic diphenylcyclopropenone sensitization with weekly scalp DPC. The study drew its donors from alopecia patients who were 18 to 70 years old and suitable for DPC. Library preparation tagged each individual cDNA molecule with a unique molecular identifier. TCRdb independently ran MiXCR on the RACE reads; one entry per CDR3 protein. The sample shows 280,000 or so distinct CDR3 sequences, around 7.3% of them seen only once. V gave up 4 bases and J gave up 0 bases, with 11 bases separating them. CDR1 is SGHTA and CDR2 is FQGNSA in the germline V gene. The CDR3 length is 15 residues.

Sample: whole blood, taken in connection with sensitization to the hapten diphenylcyclopropenone (DPC). The receptor was isolated from a man aged 18 to 35 with alopecia areata. Some clones in this sample may be carry-over from other donors' samples. The chain recombines TRBV7-2 with TRBJ2-3, with D perhaps TRBD2 (7 bases). CDR3 in amino acids: CASSWGGLSTDTQYF. The DNA for the CDR3 is TGTGCCAGCAGCTGGGGGGGCCTCAGCACAGATACGCAGTATTTT. Supplemented by reference TRBV7-2 and TRBJ2-3, the full variable domain reads GAGVSQSPSNKVTEKGKDVELRCDPISGHTALYWYRQSLGQGLEFLIYFQGNSAPDKSGLPSDRFSAERTGGSVSTLTIQRTQQEDSAVYLCASSWGGLSTDTQYFGPGTRLTVL.